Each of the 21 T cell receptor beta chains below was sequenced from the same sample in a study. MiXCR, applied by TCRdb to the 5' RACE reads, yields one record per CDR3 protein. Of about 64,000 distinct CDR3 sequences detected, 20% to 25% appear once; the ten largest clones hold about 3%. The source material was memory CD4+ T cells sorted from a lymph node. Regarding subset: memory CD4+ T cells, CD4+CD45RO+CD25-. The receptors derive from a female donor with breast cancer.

The CDR3 sequence: CASSLALGQGVAEAFF. The CDR3 bases are TGCGCCAGCAGCTTGGCCTTAGGGCAGGGGGTGGCTGAAGCTTTCTTT. The rearrangement uses TRBV5-1 and TRBJ1-1; the match to TRBD1 covers 7 bases. The CDR3 is 16 residues long. Looked up from germline, CDR1 is SGHRS and CDR2 is YFSETQ. V was pared by 0 bases and J by 6 bases, with 11 bases of the junction left unmatched.

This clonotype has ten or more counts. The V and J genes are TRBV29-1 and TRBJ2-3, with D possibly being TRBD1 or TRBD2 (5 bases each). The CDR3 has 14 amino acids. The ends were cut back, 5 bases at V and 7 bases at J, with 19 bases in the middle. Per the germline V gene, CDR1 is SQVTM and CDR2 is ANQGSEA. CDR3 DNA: TGCAGCGTTCCTCCCGGGACCCCTGGGAATACGCAGTATTTT. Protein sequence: CSVPPGTPGNTQYF.

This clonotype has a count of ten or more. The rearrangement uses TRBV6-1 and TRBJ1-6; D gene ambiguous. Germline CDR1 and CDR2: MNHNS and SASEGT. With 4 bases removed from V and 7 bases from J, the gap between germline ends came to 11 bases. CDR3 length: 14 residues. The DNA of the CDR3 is TGTGCCAGCAGTGGTCGGAGTCTAAATTCACCCCTCCACTTT. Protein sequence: CASSGRSLNSPLHF.

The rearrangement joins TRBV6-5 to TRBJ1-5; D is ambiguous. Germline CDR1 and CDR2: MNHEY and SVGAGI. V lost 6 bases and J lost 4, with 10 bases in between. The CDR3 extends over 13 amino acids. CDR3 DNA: TGTGCCAGCAGAGGTTCGAGGAATCAGCCCCAGCATTTT. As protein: CASRGSRNQPQHF.

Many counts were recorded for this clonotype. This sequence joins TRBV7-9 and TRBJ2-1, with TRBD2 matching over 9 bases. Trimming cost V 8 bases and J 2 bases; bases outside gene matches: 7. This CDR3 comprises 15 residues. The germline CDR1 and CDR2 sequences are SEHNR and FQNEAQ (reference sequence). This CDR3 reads CASAQTSGPYNEQFF. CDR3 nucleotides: TGTGCCAGCGCCCAGACTAGCGGCCCCTACAATGAGCAGTTCTTC. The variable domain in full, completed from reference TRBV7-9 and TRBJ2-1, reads DTGVSQNPRHKITKRGQNVTFRCDPISEHNRLYWYRQTLGQGPEFLTYFQNEAQLEKSRLLSDRFSAERPKGSFSTLEIQRTEQGDSAMYLCASAQTSGPYNEQFFGPGTRLTVL.

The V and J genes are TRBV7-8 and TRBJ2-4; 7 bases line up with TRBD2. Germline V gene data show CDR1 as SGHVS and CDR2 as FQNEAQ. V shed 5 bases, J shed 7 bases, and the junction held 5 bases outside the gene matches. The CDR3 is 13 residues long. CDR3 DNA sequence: TGTGCCAGCAGCCAAGCGGGGATGAACATTCAGTACTTC. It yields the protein CASSQAGMNIQYF.

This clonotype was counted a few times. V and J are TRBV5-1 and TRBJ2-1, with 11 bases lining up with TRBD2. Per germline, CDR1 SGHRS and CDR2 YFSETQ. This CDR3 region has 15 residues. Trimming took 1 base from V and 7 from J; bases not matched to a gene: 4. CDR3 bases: TGCGCCAGCAGCTTGACTAGCGGGAGCGGAAATGAGCAGTTCTTC. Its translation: CASSLTSGSGNEQFF.

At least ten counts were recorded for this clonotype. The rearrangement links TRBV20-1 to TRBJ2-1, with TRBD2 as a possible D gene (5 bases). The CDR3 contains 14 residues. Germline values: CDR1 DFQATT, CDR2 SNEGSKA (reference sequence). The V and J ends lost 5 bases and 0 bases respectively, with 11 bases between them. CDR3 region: CSAVGIRSYNEQFF. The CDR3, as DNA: TGCAGTGCTGTCGGGATTCGCTCCTACAATGAGCAGTTCTTC.

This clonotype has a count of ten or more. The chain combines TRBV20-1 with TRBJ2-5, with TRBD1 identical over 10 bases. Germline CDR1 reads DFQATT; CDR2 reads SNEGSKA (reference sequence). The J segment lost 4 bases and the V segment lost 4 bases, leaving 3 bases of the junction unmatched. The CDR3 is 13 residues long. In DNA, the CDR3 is TGCAGTGCTAAGACAGGGGGCAGAGAGACCCAGTACTTC. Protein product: CSAKTGGRETQYF.

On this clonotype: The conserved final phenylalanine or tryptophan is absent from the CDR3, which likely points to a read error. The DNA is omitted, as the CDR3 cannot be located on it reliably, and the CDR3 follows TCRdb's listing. CDR3 residues: CATKRDSSEQCL. The chain couples TRBV6-5 to TRBJ2-1; TRBD1 is the table's D call and was not checked against the DNA. The CDR3 contains 12 residues when both ends are counted. Germline V gene sequence: CDR1 MNHEY, CDR2 SVGAGI.

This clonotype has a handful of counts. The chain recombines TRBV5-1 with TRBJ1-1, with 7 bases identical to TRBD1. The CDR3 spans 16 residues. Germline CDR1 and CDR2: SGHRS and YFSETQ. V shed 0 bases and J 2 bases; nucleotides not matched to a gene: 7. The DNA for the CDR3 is TGCGCCAGCAGCTTGGGACCCTCAGGGGGAAACACTGAAGCTTTCTTT. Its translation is CASSLGPSGGNTEAFF.

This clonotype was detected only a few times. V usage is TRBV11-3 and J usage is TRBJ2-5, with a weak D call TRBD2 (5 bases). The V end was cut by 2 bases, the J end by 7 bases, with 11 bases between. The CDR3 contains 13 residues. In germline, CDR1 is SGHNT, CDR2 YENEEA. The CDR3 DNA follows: TGTGCCAGCAGCTTAAACCGGGGTGGGACCCAGTACTTC. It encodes CASSLNRGGTQYF.

CDR3 residues: CSARDRHRTLNEKLFF. The CDR3 nucleotides read TGCAGTGCTAGAGATCGTCATAGGACCCTAAATGAAAAACTGTTTTTT. This rearrangement joins TRBV20-1 to TRBJ1-4; D gene uncertain. This CDR3 has 16 amino acids. V shed 0 bases and J shed 5 bases, with 16 bases lying between them. Germline CDR1 is DFQATT and CDR2 is SNEGSKA (reference sequence).

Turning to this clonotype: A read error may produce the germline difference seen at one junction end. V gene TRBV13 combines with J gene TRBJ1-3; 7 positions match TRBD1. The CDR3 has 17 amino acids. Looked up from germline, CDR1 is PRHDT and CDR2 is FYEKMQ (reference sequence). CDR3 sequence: CASSLGLGGRTGNTVYF. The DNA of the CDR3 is TGTGCCAGCAGCTTAGGCCTAGGGGGCAGGACTGGAAACACCGTATATTTT.

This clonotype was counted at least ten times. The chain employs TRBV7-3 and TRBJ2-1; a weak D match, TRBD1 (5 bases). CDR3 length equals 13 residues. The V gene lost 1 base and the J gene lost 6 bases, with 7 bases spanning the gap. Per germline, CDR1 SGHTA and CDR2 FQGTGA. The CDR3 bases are TGTGCCAGCAGCTTAAGCCAGGGCAATGAGCAGTTCTTC. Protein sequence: CASSLSQGNEQFF.

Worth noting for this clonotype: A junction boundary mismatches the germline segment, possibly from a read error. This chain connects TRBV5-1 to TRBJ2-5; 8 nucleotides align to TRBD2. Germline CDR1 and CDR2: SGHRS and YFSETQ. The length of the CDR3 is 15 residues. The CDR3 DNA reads TGCGCCTGCAGCTTGGCGGGGGGAGGTCAAGAGACCCAGTACTTC. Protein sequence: CACSLAGGGQETQYF.

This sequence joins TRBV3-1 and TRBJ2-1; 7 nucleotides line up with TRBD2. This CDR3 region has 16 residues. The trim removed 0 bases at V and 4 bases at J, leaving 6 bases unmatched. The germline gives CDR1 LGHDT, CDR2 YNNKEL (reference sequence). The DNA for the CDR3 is TGTGCCAGCAGCCAAGACGCGCGAGCGGGATACAATGAGCAGTTCTTC. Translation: CASSQDARAGYNEQFF.

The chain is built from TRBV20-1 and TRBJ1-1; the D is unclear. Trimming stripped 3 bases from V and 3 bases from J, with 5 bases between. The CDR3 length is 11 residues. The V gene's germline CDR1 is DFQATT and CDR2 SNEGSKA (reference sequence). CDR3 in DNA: TGCAGTGCTAGTTACGACACTGAAGCTTTCTTT. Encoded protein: CSASYDTEAFF.

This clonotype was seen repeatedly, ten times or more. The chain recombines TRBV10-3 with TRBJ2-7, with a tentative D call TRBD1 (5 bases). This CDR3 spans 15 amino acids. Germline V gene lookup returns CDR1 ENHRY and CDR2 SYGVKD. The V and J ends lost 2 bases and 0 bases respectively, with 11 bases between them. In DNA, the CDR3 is TGTGCCATCAGTGAGGGGGCGCCTAGCTCCTACGAGCAGTACTTC. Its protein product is CAISEGAPSSYEQYF.

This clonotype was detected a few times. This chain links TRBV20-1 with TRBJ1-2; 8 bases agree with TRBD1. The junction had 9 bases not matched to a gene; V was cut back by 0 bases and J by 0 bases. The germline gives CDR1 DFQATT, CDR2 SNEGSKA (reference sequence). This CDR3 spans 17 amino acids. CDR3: CSARDWGRGLTNYGYTF. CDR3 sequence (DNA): TGCAGTGCTAGAGATTGGGGCAGGGGGCTGACTAACTATGGCTACACCTTC.

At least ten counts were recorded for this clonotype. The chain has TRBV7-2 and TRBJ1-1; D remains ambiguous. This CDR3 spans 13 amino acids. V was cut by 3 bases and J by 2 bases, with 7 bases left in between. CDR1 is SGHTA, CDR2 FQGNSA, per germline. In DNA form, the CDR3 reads TGTGCCAGCAGCTTCCGAGTCAACACTGAAGCTTTCTTT. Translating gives CASSFRVNTEAFF.